This T cell receptor beta chain is drawn from a study of blood T cell repertoires in COVID-19. Overall study: The study drew acute and convalescent COVID-19 samples from the United States, Italy and Spain. Sources were T cells, B-cell-depleted T cells, or PBMCs; the material itself was cDNA or gDNA.

V lost 4 bases, J lost 4 bases, and 6 bases stayed unmatched. The CDR3 has 14 amino acids. The germline gives CDR1 SGHNT, CDR2 YYREEE (reference sequence). Authors' data handling: Estimation of nucleated cell counts was performed using reference gene primer amplification. Produced via immunoSEQ multiplex PCR; TCRdb's table is partial and in-frame only. The D gene and trimming were derived from the DNA, and the V and J assignments and clone size from that table. The table shows more than 150,000 clones, with 90% to 95% occurring only once. The genes are TRBV5-4 and TRBJ2-7; 9 bases are a match to TRBD1. The receptor was isolated from a man aged 45 to 65 with acute or convalescent COVID-19. What was sequenced was peripheral blood. The CDR3 nucleotides are TGTGCCAGCAGCCCCGGGACAGGGAGTTACGAGCAGTACTTC. Translating gives CASSPGTGSYEQYF.